These 5 T cell receptor beta chains share one sample of origin, sequenced in a study of cytomegalovirus exposure and HLA in healthy donors. The study ran its PCR with 60 Vbeta and 13 Jbeta primers. The method was immunoSEQ multiplex PCR; TCRdb's version includes in-frame clones alone and lacks a portion of them. Of tens of thousands of clones listed, 70% to 80% are singletons. Sequenced material: PBMCs. These receptors came from a man in his fifties or sixties in good health and CMV-seropositive.

This chain links TRBV11-1 with TRBJ2-1; 8 bases align to TRBD2. The germline V gene has CDR1 SGHAT and CDR2 FQDESV (reference sequence). This CDR3 is built from 13 residues. Trimming took 8 bases from V and 7 from J; bases not matched to a gene: 7. CDR3: CASEREWGNEQFF. Here the CDR3 DNA reads TGTGCCAGCGAGCGGGAGTGGGGGAATGAGCAGTTCTTC. The full variable domain, in which reference TRBV11-1 and TRBJ2-1 provide the parts outside the CDR3, is EAEVAQSPRYKITEKSQAVAFWCDPISGHATLYWYRQILGQGPELLVQFQDESVVDDSQLPKDRFSAERLKGVDSTLKIQPAELGDSAMYLCASEREWGNEQFFGPGTRLTVL.

Here the CDR3 DNA reads TGTGCCAGCAGTGAAGTCGGACAGTCCAATCAGCCCCAGCATTTT. Its translation is CASSEVGQSNQPQHF. The chain combines TRBV2 with TRBJ1-5, with TRBD1 as a possible D gene (6 bases). The CDR3 is made up of 15 amino acids. Trimming pared 1 base from V and 3 bases from J, leaving 10 bases between. Germline CDR1 reads SNHLY; CDR2 reads FYNNEI.

Concerning this clone: This CDR3 is also generated by other DNA sequences in the sample. The chain links TRBV9 to TRBJ1-2; TRBD1 aligns across 8 bases. The junction had 5 bases not matched to a gene; V was cut back by 0 bases and J by 4 bases. CDR1 SGDLS and CDR2 YYNGEE come from the germline V gene. The CDR3 spans 15 residues. The CDR3 nucleotides read TGTGCCAGCAGCGTAGCAGGACAGGGTGGCTATGGCTACACCTTC. Residues: CASSVAGQGGYGYTF.

Remarks on this clone: A single base separates this from a much larger clone, so it may be a read error. The sample holds other DNA sequences that translate to the same CDR3. The chain employs TRBV4-1 and TRBJ1-2; TRBD1 matches 11 bases. The CDR3 spans 15 residues. Losses at the gene ends were 5 bases for V and 5 bases for J; bases not matched to a gene: 7. Per the germline V gene, CDR1 is MGHRA and CDR2 is YSYEKL. CDR3 in amino acids: CASSSSGTGGYGYTF. CDR3 DNA sequence: TGCGCCAGCAGCTCGTCTGGGACAGGGGGTTATGGCTACACCTTC.

The rearrangement joins TRBV4-1 to TRBJ1-4; D is undetermined. The CDR3 extends over 12 amino acids. Looked up from germline, CDR1 is MGHRA and CDR2 is YSYEKL. Deletions cut 2 bases from V and 8 bases from J, with 6 bases between. The CDR3 loop is CASSQPLEKLFF. The CDR3 bases are TGCGCCAGCAGCCAACCTCTGGAAAAACTGTTTTTT.